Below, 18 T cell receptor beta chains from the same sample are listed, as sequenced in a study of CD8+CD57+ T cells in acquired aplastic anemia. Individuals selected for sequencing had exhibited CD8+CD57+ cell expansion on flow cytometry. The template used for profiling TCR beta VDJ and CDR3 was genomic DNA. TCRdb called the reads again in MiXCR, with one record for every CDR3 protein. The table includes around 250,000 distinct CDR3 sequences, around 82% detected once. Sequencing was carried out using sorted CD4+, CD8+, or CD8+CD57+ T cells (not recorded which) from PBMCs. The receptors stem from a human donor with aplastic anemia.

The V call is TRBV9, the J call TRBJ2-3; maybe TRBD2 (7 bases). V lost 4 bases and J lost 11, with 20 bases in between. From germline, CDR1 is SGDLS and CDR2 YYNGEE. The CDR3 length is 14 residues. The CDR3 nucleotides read TGTGCCAGCAGCTTAGGGGGGGGTCCCCACAAGCAGTATTTT. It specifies CASSLGGGPHKQYF.

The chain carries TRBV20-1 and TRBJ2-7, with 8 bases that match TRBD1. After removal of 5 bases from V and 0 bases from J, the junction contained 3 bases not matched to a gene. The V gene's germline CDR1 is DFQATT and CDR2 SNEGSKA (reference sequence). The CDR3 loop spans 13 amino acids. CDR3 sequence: CSAPTGASYEQYF. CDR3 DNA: TGCAGTGCTCCGACAGGGGCCTCCTACGAGCAGTACTTC.

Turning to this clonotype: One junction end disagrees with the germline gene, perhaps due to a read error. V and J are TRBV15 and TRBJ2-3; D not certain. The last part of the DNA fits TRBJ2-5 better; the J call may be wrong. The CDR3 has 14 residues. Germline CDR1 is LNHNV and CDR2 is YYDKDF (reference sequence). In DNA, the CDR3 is TGTGCCACTGCCAGAGGCAGCGAGCAAGATACCCAGTACTTC. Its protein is CATARGSEQDTQYF.

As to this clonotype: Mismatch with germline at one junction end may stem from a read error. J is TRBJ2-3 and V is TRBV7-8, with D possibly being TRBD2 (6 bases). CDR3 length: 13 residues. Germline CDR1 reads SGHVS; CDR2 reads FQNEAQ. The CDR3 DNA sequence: TGTGCCAGCAGCTTCGGGGGAGGTCATGATACGCAGTTT. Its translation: CASSFGGGHDTQF.

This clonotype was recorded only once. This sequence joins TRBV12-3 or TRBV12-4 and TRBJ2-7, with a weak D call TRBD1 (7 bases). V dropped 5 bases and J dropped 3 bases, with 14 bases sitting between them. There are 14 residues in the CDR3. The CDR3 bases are TGTGCCAGCAGTACCACAGGGGAGGACTACGAGCAGTACTTC. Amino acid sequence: CASSTTGEDYEQYF.

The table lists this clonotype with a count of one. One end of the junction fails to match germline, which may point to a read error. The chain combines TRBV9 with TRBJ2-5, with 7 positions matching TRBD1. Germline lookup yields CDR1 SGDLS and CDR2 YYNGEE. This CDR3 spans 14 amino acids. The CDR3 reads CATSRGGAREPPHF. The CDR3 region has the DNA TGTGCCACCAGCAGAGGGGGCGCGAGAGAGCCCCCCCACTTC.

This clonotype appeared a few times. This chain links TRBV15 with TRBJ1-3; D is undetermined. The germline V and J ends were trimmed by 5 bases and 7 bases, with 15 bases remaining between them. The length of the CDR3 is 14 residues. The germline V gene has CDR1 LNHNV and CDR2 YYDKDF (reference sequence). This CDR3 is CATSAEGSWNTIYF. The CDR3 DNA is TGTGCCACCAGCGCTGAGGGCTCCTGGAACACCATATATTTT.

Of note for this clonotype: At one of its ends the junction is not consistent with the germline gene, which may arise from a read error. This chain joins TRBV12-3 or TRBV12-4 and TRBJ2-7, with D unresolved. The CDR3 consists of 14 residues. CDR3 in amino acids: CASSPPAPHYRQCF. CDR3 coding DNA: TGTGCCAGCAGCCCCCCAGCCCCACACTACCGGCAGTGCTTC.

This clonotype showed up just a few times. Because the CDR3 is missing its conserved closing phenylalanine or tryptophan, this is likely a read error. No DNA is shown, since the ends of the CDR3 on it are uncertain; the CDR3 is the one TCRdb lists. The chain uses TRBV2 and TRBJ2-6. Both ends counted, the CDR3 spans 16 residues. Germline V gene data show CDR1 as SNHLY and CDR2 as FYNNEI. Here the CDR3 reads CASSVAGIHEQFFVPG.

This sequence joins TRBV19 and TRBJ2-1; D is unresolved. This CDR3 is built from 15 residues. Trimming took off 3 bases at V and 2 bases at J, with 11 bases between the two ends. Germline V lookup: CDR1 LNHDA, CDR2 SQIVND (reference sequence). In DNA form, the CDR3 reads TGTGCCAGTAGTATGCGTATAAGAGCCTACAATGAGCAGTTCTTC. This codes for CASSMRIRAYNEQFF.

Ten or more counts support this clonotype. The CDR3 region is CSARGLRASYGYTF. The CDR3 region has the DNA TGCAGTGCTAGAGGGCTCAGGGCTAGTTATGGCTACACCTTC. This chain links TRBV20-1 with TRBJ1-2, with D possibly TRBD1 on 5 matching bases. V was trimmed by 1 base and J by 5 bases, leaving 14 bases between them. The CDR3 is 14 amino acids. In germline, CDR1 is DFQATT, CDR2 SNEGSKA (reference sequence).

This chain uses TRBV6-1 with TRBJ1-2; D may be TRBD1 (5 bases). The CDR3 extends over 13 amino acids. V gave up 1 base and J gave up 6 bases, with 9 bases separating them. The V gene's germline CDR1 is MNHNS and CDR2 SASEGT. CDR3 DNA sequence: TGTGCCAGCAGTGAAGGGGCAGGGAATGGCTACACCTTC. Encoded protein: CASSEGAGNGYTF.

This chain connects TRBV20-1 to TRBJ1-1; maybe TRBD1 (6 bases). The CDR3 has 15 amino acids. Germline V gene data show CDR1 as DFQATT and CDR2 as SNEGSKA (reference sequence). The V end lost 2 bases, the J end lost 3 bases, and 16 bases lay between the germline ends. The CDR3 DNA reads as TGCAGTGCTAGACTAGCGGGGGGGCAAGACACTGAAGCTTTCTTT. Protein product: CSARLAGGQDTEAFF.

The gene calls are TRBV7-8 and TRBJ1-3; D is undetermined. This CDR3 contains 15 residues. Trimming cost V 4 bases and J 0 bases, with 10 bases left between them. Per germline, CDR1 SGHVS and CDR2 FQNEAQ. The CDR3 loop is CASSSLGNSGNTIYF. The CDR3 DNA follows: TGTGCCAGCAGCTCCCTTGGGAACTCTGGAAACACCATATATTTT.

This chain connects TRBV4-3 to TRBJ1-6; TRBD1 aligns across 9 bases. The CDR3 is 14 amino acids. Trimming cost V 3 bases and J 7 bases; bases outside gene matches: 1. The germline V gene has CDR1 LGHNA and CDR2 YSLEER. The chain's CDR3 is CASSHTGGNSPLHF. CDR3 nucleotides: TGCGCCAGCAGCCATACAGGGGGCAATTCACCCCTCCACTTT.

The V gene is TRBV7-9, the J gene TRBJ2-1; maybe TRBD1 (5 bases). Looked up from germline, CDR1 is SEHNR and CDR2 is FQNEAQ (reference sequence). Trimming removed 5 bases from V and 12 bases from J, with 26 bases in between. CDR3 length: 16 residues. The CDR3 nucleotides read TGTGCCAGCAGCCCCCAAAGAGGCGAGCAGACAGATACGCAGTTCTTC. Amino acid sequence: CASSPQRGEQTDTQFF.

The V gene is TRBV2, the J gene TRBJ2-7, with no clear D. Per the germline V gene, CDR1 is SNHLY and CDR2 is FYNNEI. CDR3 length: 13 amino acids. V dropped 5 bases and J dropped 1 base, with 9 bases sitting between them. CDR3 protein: CASSPGVSYEQYF. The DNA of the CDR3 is TGTGCCAGCAGTCCCGGCGTATCCTACGAGCAGTACTTC.

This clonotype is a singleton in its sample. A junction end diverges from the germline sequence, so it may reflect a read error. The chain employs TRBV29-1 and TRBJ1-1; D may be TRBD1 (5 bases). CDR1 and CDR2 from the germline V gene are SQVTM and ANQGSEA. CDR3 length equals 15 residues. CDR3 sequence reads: CSVRLGGGKSTASGW. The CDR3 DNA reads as TGCAGTGTTAGACTTGGGGGAGGCAAGAGCACTGCGTCGGGCTGG.